Listed below are T cell receptor beta chains from one sample, sequenced in a study of blood T cell repertoires in COVID-19. The method was immunoSEQ multiplex PCR; TCRdb's version includes in-frame clones alone and lacks a portion of them. The sample consists of about 91,000 clones, around 80% of them appearing once. Sequencing was done on a sample of peripheral blood. These receptors were taken from a man between 70 and 80 years old with acute or convalescent COVID-19. The CDR3 runs from the conserved cysteine through the conserved F or W. A D gene is named only where the DNA matches it firmly. Rows may omit the clone size; those that give it use once, few, many or a size class.

>.|TRBJ1-1|TRBD1|TRBV9
CASSAWTGANTEAFF
TGTGCCAGCAGCGCCTGGACAGGGGCCAACACTGAAGCTTTCTTT
>.|TRBJ2-5|TRBD1|TRBV7-9
CASSLVTGGRETQYF
TGTGCCAGCAGCTTAGTTACAGGGGGGCGAGAGACCCAGTACTTC
>.|TRBJ1-2|.|TRBV11-2
CASSESLGYGYTF
TGTGCCAGCAGCGAATCCCTCGGCTATGGCTACACCTTC
>.|TRBJ1-5|.|TRBV15
CATSRDLEDNQPQHF
TGTGCCACCAGCAGAGATCTAGAAGACAATCAGCCCCAGCATTTT
>.|TRBJ1-6|TRBD1|TRBV28
CASSSDREGTYNSPLHF
TGTGCCAGCAGTTCCGACAGGGAAGGTACCTATAATTCACCCCTCCACTTT
>.|TRBJ1-1|.|TRBV5-1
CASSSTSLLNTEAFF
TGCGCCAGCAGCTCCACATCTCTTCTCAACACTGAAGCTTTCTTT
>.|TRBJ2-5|TRBD1|TRBV27
CVSSLGQGLVETQYF
TGTGTCAGCAGTTTAGGACAGGGTTTGGTAGAGACCCAGTACTTC
>few|TRBJ1-5|TRBD1|TRBV5-6
CASSWPEQGPYDSNQPQHF
TGTGCCAGCAGTTGGCCGGAACAGGGGCCCTACGACAGCAATCAGCCCCAGCATTTT
>.|TRBJ2-1|TRBD2|TRBV11-3
CASSPRGGSYNEQFF
TGTGCCAGCAGCCCACGGGGAGGGTCCTACAATGAGCAGTTCTTC
>.|TRBJ1-2|.|TRBV5-4
CASTFRGGNYGYTF
TGTGCCAGCACCTTTAGAGGCGGAAACTATGGCTACACCTTC
>.|TRBJ2-3|TRBD2|TRBV7-2
CASSLATSGSTDTQYF
TGTGCCAGCAGCTTGGCTACTAGCGGAAGCACAGATACGCAGTATTTT
>.|TRBJ1-1|.|TRBV10-2
CASSDRRENTEAFF
TGCGCCAGCAGTGATCGACGGGAGAACACTGAAGCTTTCTTT
>.|TRBJ2-1|TRBD2|TRBV27
CASIEFGLAGGREQFF
TGTGCCAGCATTGAATTTGGACTAGCGGGGGGAAGGGAGCAGTTCTTC